In its sample, the clone carrying this T cell receptor beta chain was seen a few times. CDR3 length: 11 residues. Germline assignment: CDR1 SEHNR and CDR2 FQNEAQ (reference sequence). The V end lost 1 base, the J end lost 7 bases, and 4 bases lay between the germline ends. These data are taken from a study of molecular identifiers for immune sequencing clone quantification. MiXCR, applied by TCRdb to the PCR reads, yields one record per CDR3 protein. The repertoire has more than 550,000 distinct CDR3 sequences, about 25% of them found once; the top ten carry 0.78%. Material for sequencing was naive CD8+ T cells from blood, with Jurkat cell RNA spiked in. Documented subset: FACS-sorted CD8+CD4-CCR7+CD45RA+ naive T cells. The chain combines TRBV7-9 with TRBJ2-5; no definite D call. The receptor's source is a human donor in good health. Some libraries in this study had Jurkat cell RNA spiked in. The CDR3 region is CASSLDRTQYF. DNA of the CDR3: TGTGCCAGCAGCTTAGATCGGACCCAGTACTTC.